This T cell receptor beta chain is drawn from a study of OX40 agonist ivuxolimab in advanced cancers. Study-wide context: Patients were dosed intravenously with ivuxolimab at 0.01 to 10 mg/kg every 2 weeks.

The ends lost 1 base at V and 4 bases at J; junction bases unmatched: 9. CDR1 and CDR2 from the germline V gene are MDHEN and SYDVKM. The CDR3 sequence is 16 residues long. Using immunoSEQ multiplex PCR, the repertoire was profiled, and TCRdb retains in-frame clones only, with some absent. This table holds about 42,000 clones, more than 70% found once. Sequencing used CD4+ or CD8+ T cells sorted from blood, obtained in a trial of the OX40 agonist ivuxolimab. This TCR came from an adult with an advanced solid tumor such as melanoma, head and neck, liver or kidney cancer. V and J are TRBV28 and TRBJ2-7; TRBD1 matches 8 bases. As DNA, the CDR3 is TGTGCCAGCAGTTTATTTCTGGCAGGGGGCATTTACGAGCAGTACTTC. Amino acid sequence: CASSLFLAGGIYEQYF.